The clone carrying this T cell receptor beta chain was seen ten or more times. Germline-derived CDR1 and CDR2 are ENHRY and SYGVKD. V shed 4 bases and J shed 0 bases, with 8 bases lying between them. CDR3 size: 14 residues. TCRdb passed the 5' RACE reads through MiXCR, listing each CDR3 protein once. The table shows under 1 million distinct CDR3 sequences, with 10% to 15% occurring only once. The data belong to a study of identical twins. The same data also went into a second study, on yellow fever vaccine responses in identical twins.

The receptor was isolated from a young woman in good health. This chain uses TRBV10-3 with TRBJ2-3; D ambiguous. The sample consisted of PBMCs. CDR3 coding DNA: TGTGCCATCAGTGTTGAGTCTAGCACAGATACGCAGTATTTT. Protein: CAISVESSTDTQYF.